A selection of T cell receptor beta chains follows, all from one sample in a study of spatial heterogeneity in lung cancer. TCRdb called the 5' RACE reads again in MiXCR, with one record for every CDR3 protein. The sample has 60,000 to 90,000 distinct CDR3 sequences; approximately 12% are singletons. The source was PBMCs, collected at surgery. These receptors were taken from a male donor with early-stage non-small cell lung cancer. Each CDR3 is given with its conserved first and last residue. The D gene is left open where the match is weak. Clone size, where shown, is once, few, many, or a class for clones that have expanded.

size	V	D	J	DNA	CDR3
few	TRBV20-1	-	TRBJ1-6	TGCAGTGCTAGAGCTTTGGATTCACCCCTCCACTTT	CSARALDSPLHF
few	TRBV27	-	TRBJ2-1	TGTGCCAGCAGTTTATCAGGCAGGGAAGGAGGTGAGCAGTTCTTC	CASSLSGREGGEQFF
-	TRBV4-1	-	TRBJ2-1	TGCGCCAGCAGCCAAGTTGACAGTTACAATGAGCAGTTCTTC	CASSQVDSYNEQFF
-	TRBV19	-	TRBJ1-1	TGTGCCAGTAGTCCCGGACCGAGACAAAAGAACACTGAAGCTTTCTTT	CASSPGPRQKNTEAFF
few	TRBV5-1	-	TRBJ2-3	TGCGCCAGCAGCTCGGGAGTTCTCCGTACAGATACGCAGTATTTT	CASSSGVLRTDTQYF
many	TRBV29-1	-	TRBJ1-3	TGCAGCGTTGCAGGCGGTGGTGGAAACACCATATATTTT	CSVAGGGGNTIYF
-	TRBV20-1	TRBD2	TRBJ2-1	TGCAGTGCTAGGATGCCGCTAGCGGGAGTCGTCAATGAGCAGTTCTTC	CSARMPLAGVVNEQFF
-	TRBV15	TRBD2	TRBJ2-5	TGTGCCACCAGCAGAGGGACTAGCGGGATAATAGAGACCCAGTACTTC	CATSRGTSGIIETQYF
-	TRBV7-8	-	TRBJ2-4	TGTGCCAGCAGCCCACGACGGGGTTCAGCCAAAAACATTCAGTACTTC	CASSPRRGSAKNIQYF
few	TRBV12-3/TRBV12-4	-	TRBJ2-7	TGTGCCAGCAGTTTAGCAGGGACCTACGAGCAGTACTTC	CASSLAGTYEQYF
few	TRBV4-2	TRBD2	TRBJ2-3	TGTGCCAGCAGCCCGACTAGCGGGAATACAGATACGCAGTATTTT	CASSPTSGNTDTQYF
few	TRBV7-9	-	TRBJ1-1	TGTGCCAGCACCGGACAGCAGATGAACACTGAAGCTTTCTTT	CASTGQQMNTEAFF
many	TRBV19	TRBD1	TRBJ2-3	TGTGCCAGTAGTAGACAGGGGGCTGGCGGAGATACGCAGTATTTT	CASSRQGAGGDTQYF
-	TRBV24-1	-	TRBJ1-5	TGTGCCACCAGTGATTTAAGGGCAGGTGGGTCCAATCAGCCCCAGCATTTT	CATSDLRAGGSNQPQHF
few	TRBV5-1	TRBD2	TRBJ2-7	TGCGCCAGCTGGGCCGGGGGAGCGGGAGCCGAGGAGCAGTACTTC	CASWAGGAGAEEQYF
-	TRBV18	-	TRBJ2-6	TGTGCCAGCTCACCACAGAGCCAGGGAAGCTCTGGGGCCAACGTCCTGACTTTC	CASSPQSQGSSGANVLTF
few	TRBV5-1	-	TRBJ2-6	TGCGCCAGCAGCAACTCAGGGTCTGGGGCCAACGTCCTGACTTTC	CASSNSGSGANVLTF
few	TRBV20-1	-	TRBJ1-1	TGCAGTGTTCTAGGGACGAACACTGAAGCTTTCTTT	CSVLGTNTEAFF
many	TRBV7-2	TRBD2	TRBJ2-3	TGTGCCAGCAGCTTAGCCGGGAGGAGCACAGATACGCAGTATTTT	CASSLAGRSTDTQYF
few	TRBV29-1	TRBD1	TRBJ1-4	TGCAGCGTTGAGGGACAGGGATCATTGGGTGAAAAACTGTTTTTT	CSVEGQGSLGEKLFF
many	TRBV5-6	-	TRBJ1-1	TGTGCCAGCAGCACCTACACTGAAGCTTTCTTT	CASSTYTEAFF
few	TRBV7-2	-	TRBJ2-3	TGTGCCAGCAGCTTAGTAGGGGATTGGGCAGATACGCAGTATTTT	CASSLVGDWADTQYF
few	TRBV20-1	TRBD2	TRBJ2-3	TGCAGTGCTAGGGGACTAGCGGGAGGGTTCACAGATACGCAGTATTTT	CSARGLAGGFTDTQYF
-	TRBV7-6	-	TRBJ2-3	TGTGCCAGCAGCTTACAGGGTCGGGATACGCAGTATTTT	CASSLQGRDTQYF
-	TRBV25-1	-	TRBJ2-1	TGTGCCAGCAGTGAGCGACAGACCGACAATGAGCAGTTCTTC	CASSERQTDNEQFF
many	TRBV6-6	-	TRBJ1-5	TGTGCCAGCAGTTACTCGAGGAGTCAGCCCCAGCATTTT	CASSYSRSQPQHF
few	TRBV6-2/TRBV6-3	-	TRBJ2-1	TGTGCCAGCAGTTACTCAGGGTCCCCCTACAATGAGCAGTTCTTC	CASSYSGSPYNEQFF
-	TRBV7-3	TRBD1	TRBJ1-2	TGTGCCAGCAGCGCCGGGACAGGGGGCTATGGCTACACCTTC	CASSAGTGGYGYTF
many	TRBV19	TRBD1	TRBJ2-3	TGTGCCAGTAGTCCACCCCCGGGACAGACAGATACGCAGTATTTT	CASSPPPGQTDTQYF
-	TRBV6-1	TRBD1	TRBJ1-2	TGTGCCAGCAGCTTGGGGGACAGATCTAACTATGGCTACACCTTC	CASSLGDRSNYGYTF
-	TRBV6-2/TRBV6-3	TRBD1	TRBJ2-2	TGTGCCAGCAGAAACCCGACAGGGTTGTCCGGGGAGCTGTTTTTT	CASRNPTGLSGELFF
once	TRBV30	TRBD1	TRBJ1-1	TGTGCCTGGATCGATCGGGCAGGGGGGAACACTGAAGCTTTCTTT	CAWIDRAGGNTEAFF
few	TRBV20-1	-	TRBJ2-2	TGCAGTGCTCCTGGACGGAACACCGGGGAGCTGTTTTTT	CSAPGRNTGELFF
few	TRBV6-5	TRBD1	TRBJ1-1	TGTGCCAGCAGTTACTCTGATCCGGGACAGTGGAACACTGAAGCTTTCTTT	CASSYSDPGQWNTEAFF
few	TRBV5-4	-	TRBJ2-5	TGTGCCAGCAGCCCAGGGGCGGGAGCTGGTCAAGAGACCCAGTACTTC	CASSPGAGAGQETQYF
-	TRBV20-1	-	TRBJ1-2	TGCAGTGCCGCTGGACACTCGTCCGGCTACACCTTC	CSAAGHSSGYTF